A selection of T cell receptor beta chains follows, all from one sample in a study of human T cells and chemical hapten exposure. TCRdb re-called the RACE reads through MiXCR, storing one row per CDR3 protein. The sample lists hundreds of thousands of distinct CDR3 sequences, about 6.9% occurring once. The sequencing used whole blood, collected in connection with sensitization to the hapten diphenylcyclopropenone (DPC). The receptors derive from a woman aged 18 to 35 with alopecia areata. Some clones in this sample may be carry-over from other donors' samples. CDR3s include the opening cysteine and the closing phenylalanine or tryptophan. The order of the fields is D gene, J gene, V gene, clone size, CDR3 DNA, CDR3 protein. A D gene is named only where the DNA matches it firmly. Part of the rows lack a size; the others show once, few, many or a class for expanded clones.

. | TRBJ2-7 | TRBV6-7 | . | TGTGCCAGCAGTTACGTGCAGGGGGGCTACGAGCAGTACTTC | CASSYVQGGYEQYF
. | TRBJ2-7 | TRBV5-5 | few | TGTGCCAGCAGCTTGGGGGTACAGGCCAACTACGAGCAGTACTTC | CASSLGVQANYEQYF
TRBD1 | TRBJ2-1 | TRBV3-1 | . | TGTGCCAGCAGCCAAGAACAGGGGTGGGACAATGAGCAGTTCTTC | CASSQEQGWDNEQFF
. | TRBJ1-3 | TRBV12-3/TRBV12-4 | few | TGTGCCAGCAGTTTCGGCTTCGGGGTAGTCTCTGGAAACACCATATATTTT | CASSFGFGVVSGNTIYF
. | TRBJ1-4 | TRBV7-2 | many | TGTGCCAGCAGCTTATACGCGGCTAATGAAAAACTGTTTTTT | CASSLYAANEKLFF
. | TRBJ1-3 | TRBV20-1 | medium-sized | TGCAGTGCTAGGTTCCCAGAAATCCCTTCGTCTTCTGGAAACACCATATATTTT | CSARFPEIPSSSGNTIYF
. | TRBJ1-1 | TRBV18 | . | TGTGCCAGCGTCGCGAGGGCGAACACTGAAGCTTTCTTT | CASVARANTEAFF
. | TRBJ1-5 | TRBV7-9 | few | TGTGCCAGCAGTAGAGGGCAGGGGTACAATCAGCCCCAGCATTTT | CASSRGQGYNQPQHF
TRBD1 | TRBJ1-6 | TRBV9 | many | TGTGCCAGCAGCTGGGACAGGGGAGATTCACCCCTCCACTTT | CASSWDRGDSPLHF
. | TRBJ1-3 | TRBV4-1 | many | TGCGCCAGCAGCCAAGGGGCCCTTGCGGGAAACACCATATATTTT | CASSQGALAGNTIYF
TRBD2 | TRBJ2-1 | TRBV4-2 | few | TGTGCCAGCAGCCCGCAAGGAGAGCGGGGGGGCACTAATGAGCAGTTCTTC | CASSPQGERGGTNEQFF
. | TRBJ1-2 | TRBV12-3/TRBV12-4 | few | TGTGCCAGCAGTCTCTTAGGGCGGAGGGGCTACACCTTC | CASSLLGRRGYTF
. | TRBJ2-3 | TRBV4-2 | few | TGTGCCAGCAGCCAAGTGGCGAGTGAGAATGCAGATACGCAGTATTTT | CASSQVASENADTQYF
TRBD2 | TRBJ2-1 | TRBV6-5 | . | TGTGCCAGCAGCCACTGGACTAGCGGGGGGCAATACAATGAGCAGTTCTTC | CASSHWTSGGQYNEQFF
. | TRBJ1-3 | TRBV6-5 | . | TGTGCCAGCAGTTACACCCCCGAGAGATACTCTGGAAACACCATATATTTT | CASSYTPERYSGNTIYF
TRBD2 | TRBJ2-1 | TRBV6-2/TRBV6-3 | few | TGTGCCTGCGGGGGAACCGAAGGATCCTACAATGAGCAGTTCTTC | CACGGTEGSYNEQFF
. | TRBJ2-7 | TRBV20-1 | . | TGCAGTGCTAGAGGTCCCCGCGATTCCTACGAGCAGTACTTC | CSARGPRDSYEQYF
. | TRBJ2-3 | TRBV20-1 | many | TGCAGTGCCCCGGAAATCACAGATACGCAGTATTTT | CSAPEITDTQYF
. | TRBJ1-2 | TRBV18 | . | TGTGCCAGCTCACCGGCCAGGGACTATGGCTACACCTTC | CASSPARDYGYTF
TRBD1 | TRBJ1-1 | TRBV2 | many | TGTGCCAGCAATCGGGGACAGGGGGGCACTGAAGCTTTCTTT | CASNRGQGGTEAFF
. | TRBJ1-3 | TRBV18 | many | TGTGCCAGCTCACCGAACAGGGCCAGCTCTGGAAACACCATATATTTT | CASSPNRASSGNTIYF
TRBD2 | TRBJ2-1 | TRBV5-4 | . | TGTGCCAGCAGCTCTAAGCGGGGGAACTACAATGAGCAGTTCTTC | CASSSKRGNYNEQFF
TRBD2 | TRBJ2-5 | TRBV11-2 | many | TGTGGAACTAGCGGGGGGTACCAAGAGACCCAGTACTTC | CGTSGGYQETQYF
TRBD1 | TRBJ1-6 | TRBV7-9 | . | TGTGCCAGCACCTCCTTCCAGGGGGCAGGTTCACCCCTCCACTTT | CASTSFQGAGSPLHF
TRBD1 | TRBJ1-2 | TRBV7-9 | many | TGTGCCAGCAGCCCGGGGGACAGCCTCTATGGCTACACCTTC | CASSPGDSLYGYTF
. | TRBJ1-5 | TRBV7-2 | many | TGTGCCAGCAGCTCCAGGGTTGATGGTCAGCCCCAGCATTTT | CASSSRVDGQPQHF
. | TRBJ1-1 | TRBV27 | . | TGTGCCAGCAACACCCCGGAGGGCACTGAAGCTTTCTTT | CASNTPEGTEAFF
. | TRBJ1-2 | TRBV3-1 | . | TGTGCCAGCAGCCCGGACACGGCCGGGGGCTACACCTTC | CASSPDTAGGYTF
. | TRBJ1-4 | TRBV11-2 | many | TGTGCCAGCAGCTTAGCCCCCACAGGGCGGGAAAAACTGTTTTTT | CASSLAPTGREKLFF
TRBD2 | TRBJ2-3 | TRBV3-1 | . | TGTGCCAGCAGCCAAGAGGGACTAGCGGGGGGTATAGATACGCAGTATTTT | CASSQEGLAGGIDTQYF
. | TRBJ2-1 | TRBV20-1 | few | TGCAGTGCCCTAACGACTCATTCCTACAATGAGCAGTTCTTC | CSALTTHSYNEQFF
TRBD2 | TRBJ2-3 | TRBV9 | many | TGTGCCAGCAGCCGCGGGCCTAGCGGGGGCCAGAGCACAGATACGCAGTATTTT | CASSRGPSGGQSTDTQYF
. | TRBJ2-1 | TRBV6-2/TRBV6-3 | many | TGTGCCAGCAGTTACTCGTCCCAGGGCAATGAGCAGTTCTTC | CASSYSSQGNEQFF
. | TRBJ1-4 | TRBV7-9 | many | TGTGCCAGCAGCGGGACACGGAATAATGAAAAACTGTTTTTT | CASSGTRNNEKLFF
. | TRBJ1-1 | TRBV5-1 | many | TGCGCCAGCAGCATTGAAAGGGGAGGCACTGAAGCTTTCTTT | CASSIERGGTEAFF
. | TRBJ1-5 | TRBV15 | many | TGTGCCACCAGCAGAGAATGGAGCCAGCCCCAGCATTTT | CATSREWSQPQHF
TRBD2 | TRBJ2-3 | TRBV7-2 | few | TGTGCCAGCAGCCCCGGGGGAGCGGGGGGCTACCATCCAGATACGCAGTATTTT | CASSPGGAGGYHPDTQYF
TRBD2 | TRBJ2-5 | TRBV2 | . | TGTGCCAGCAATCCCTTGACTAGCGGGGGACCCGAAGAGACCCAGTACTTC | CASNPLTSGGPEETQYF
. | TRBJ1-1 | TRBV10-3 | . | TGTGCCATCAGTGAGCGGGGGGATACTGAAGCTTTCTTT | CAISERGDTEAFF
. | TRBJ2-4 | TRBV7-3 | few | TGTGCCAGCAGCTATAACATAGCCAAAAACATTCAGTACTTC | CASSYNIAKNIQYF